One sample yielded the 14 T cell receptor beta chains listed below, sequenced in a study of PD-1 blockade in classical Hodgkin lymphoma. The table came from immunoSEQ multiplex PCR; TCRdb's copy has only in-frame clones and leaves some out. The table includes fewer than 8,000 clones, about 76% detected once. Documented time point: cycle 4 day 1 (C4D1), after more than 5 weeks of nivolumab. All patients experienced relapse after autologous stem cell transplantation, and brentuximab vedotin exposure was variable. Thawed PBMCs underwent magnetic negative selection to obtain purified CD8+ T cells. This material consisted of CD8+ T cells from blood, taken before the fourth cycle of nivolumab. All receptors come from a human donor with classical Hodgkin lymphoma.

This chain connects TRBV5-6 to TRBJ1-1; the match to TRBD1 covers 7 bases. The J segment lost 12 bases and the V segment lost 0 bases, leaving 5 bases of the junction unmatched. Germline V gene data show CDR1 as SGHDT and CDR2 as YYEEEE. The CDR3 totals 12 residues. Here the CDR3 reads CASSLARQGTFF. In nucleotides, the CDR3 is TGTGCCAGCAGCTTGGCAAGACAGGGAACTTTCTTT.

The rearrangement links TRBV27 to TRBJ2-1, with a possible D match to TRBD2 (5 bases). The V end was cut by 6 bases, the J end by 7 bases, with 13 bases between. The CDR3 is made up of 13 amino acids. Per germline, CDR1 MNHEY and CDR2 SMNVEV (reference sequence). The CDR3 nucleotides read TGTGCCAGCAGGCCGACCCCGGGGAATGAGCAGTTCTTC. It codes for CASRPTPGNEQFF.

The V gene is TRBV7-8, the J gene TRBJ2-7; 7 bases are shared with TRBD2. The V gene's germline CDR1 is SGHVS and CDR2 FQNEAQ. The CDR3 runs to 15 residues. J lost 3 bases, V lost 5 bases, and 10 bases had no gene match. The CDR3 DNA reads as TGTGCCAGCAGCCCGGGGGTAGGGGAGGGCTACGAGCAGTACTTC. This sequence encodes CASSPGVGEGYEQYF. Full variable domain (outside the CDR3, taken from reference TRBV7-8 and TRBJ2-7): GAGVSQSPRYKVAKRGQDVALRCDPISGHVSLFWYQQALGQGPEFLTYFQNEAQLDKSGLPSDRFFAERPEGSVSTLKIQRTQQEDSAVYLCASSPGVGEGYEQYFGPGTRLTVT.

The chain carries TRBV30 and TRBJ2-3, with 7 bases that match TRBD1. The germline V gene has CDR1 GTSNPN and CDR2 SVGIG (reference sequence). V shed 5 bases and J 0 bases; nucleotides not matched to a gene: 5. The CDR3 runs 14 residues. CDR3 coding DNA: TGTGCCTGGGACAGGGTATCTAGCACAGATACGCAGTATTTT. This translates into CAWDRVSSTDTQYF.

There are a few counts of this clone. The CDR3 nucleotides read TGTGCCAGCAGTTTAGAGGGGACCCTCCACTATGGCTACACCTTC. Amino acids: CASSLEGTLHYGYTF. The V and J genes are TRBV27 and TRBJ1-2, with D possibly matching TRBD1 (5 bases). The CDR3 is 15 residues long. Trimming took 2 bases from V and 3 from J, leaving 13 bases between them. In germline, CDR1 is MNHEY, CDR2 SMNVEV (reference sequence).

This chain joins TRBV29-1 and TRBJ2-2; D may be TRBD2 (5 bases). The CDR3 has 11 residues. Germline values: CDR1 SQVTM, CDR2 ANQGSEA. V lost 6 bases, J lost 4 bases, and 6 bases lay in between. The CDR3, as DNA: TGCAGCGTCGGGGTCACCGGGGAGCTGTTTTTT. Amino acid sequence: CSVGVTGELFF.

This chain connects TRBV4-1 to TRBJ2-7; 8 bases align to TRBD1. CDR1 is MGHRA and CDR2 is YSYEKL in the germline V gene. Trimming removed 3 bases from V and 2 bases from J; junction bases left unmatched: 9. CDR3 length equals 16 residues. The DNA of the CDR3 is TGCGCCAGCAGCCAGGGCGGGGACAGGAGAACCTACGAGCAGTACTTC. The encoded protein is CASSQGGDRRTYEQYF.

This clone came up a few times. The V call is TRBV2, the J call TRBJ2-3; no reliable D call. The length of the CDR3 is 13 residues. Per the germline V gene, CDR1 is SNHLY and CDR2 is FYNNEI. V was shortened by 3 bases and J by 4 bases, with 8 bases between the two germline ends. CDR3 in DNA: TGTGCCAGCAGTGATGCCCGGTCAGATACGCAGTATTTT. This translates into CASSDARSDTQYF.

V usage is TRBV5-1 and J usage is TRBJ1-1; perhaps TRBD1 as D (5 bases). Germline V gene data show CDR1 as SGHRS and CDR2 as YFSETQ. The CDR3 has 12 amino acids. V was shortened by 6 bases and J by 5 bases, with 11 bases between the two germline ends. CDR3 protein: CASTDGGTEAFF. Written as DNA, the CDR3 is TGCGCCAGCACCGACGGGGGTACTGAAGCTTTCTTT.

The J gene is TRBJ2-1, the V gene TRBV27; D is undetermined. Germline CDR1 reads MNHEY; CDR2 reads SMNVEV (reference sequence). Trimming pared 0 bases from V and 2 bases from J, leaving 8 bases between. This CDR3 spans 15 amino acids. CDR3 coding DNA: TGTGCCAGCAGTTTATCAGTTGCCCCCTACAATGAGCAGTTCTTC. Protein sequence: CASSLSVAPYNEQFF.

The rearrangement links TRBV6-5 to TRBJ2-7; D is perhaps TRBD1 (5 bases). The V end lost 2 bases, the J end lost 2 bases, and 10 bases lay between the germline ends. Germline loops: CDR1 MNHEY, CDR2 SVGAGI. The CDR3 loop spans 14 amino acids. The CDR3 spells CASSYSRAPYEQYF. The DNA of the CDR3 is TGTGCCAGCAGTTACAGCAGGGCGCCCTACGAGCAGTACTTC.

The chain has TRBV7-9 and TRBJ2-1; D tentatively reads TRBD1 or TRBD2 (5 bases each). Germline lookup yields CDR1 SEHNR and CDR2 FQNEAQ (reference sequence). CDR3 length equals 18 residues. The V gene lost 2 bases and the J gene lost 7 bases, with 24 bases spanning the gap. The DNA for the CDR3 is TGTGCCAGCAGCTTAATCGGGTCTTGGGGGAGATTGGGGAATGAGCAGTTCTTC. Translation gives CASSLIGSWGRLGNEQFF. Together with reference TRBV7-9 and TRBJ2-1, the CDR3 gives the full variable domain: DTGVSQNPRHKITKRGQNVTFRCDPISEHNRLYWYRQTLGQGPEFLTYFQNEAQLEKSRLLSDRFSAERPKGSFSTLEIQRTEQGDSAMYLCASSLIGSWGRLGNEQFFGPGTRLTVL.

About this clone itself: Other DNA sequences in the sample encode the same CDR3. V is TRBV7-2 and J is TRBJ2-7; TRBD1 matches 9 bases. The germline gives CDR1 SGHTA, CDR2 FQGNSA. There are 15 residues in the CDR3. J lost 4 bases, V lost 5 bases, and 9 bases had no gene match. The CDR3 loop reads CASSPSGTGTYEQYF. The CDR3 DNA reads as TGTGCCAGCAGCCCTTCCGGGACAGGGACATACGAGCAGTACTTC.

V and J are TRBV6-1 and TRBJ2-5; D is ambiguous. The germline V gene has CDR1 MNHNS and CDR2 SASEGT. V was trimmed by 9 bases and J by 1 base, leaving 15 bases between them. This CDR3 has 14 residues. The DNA of the CDR3 is TGTGCCAGTCAACATCTTTGGGGCCAAGAGACCCAGTACTTC. Its translation: CASQHLWGQETQYF.